The clone carrying this TCR beta chain occurred a few times. The antigen is unknown. The germline V gene has CDR1 SGHTA and CDR2 FQGTGA. The V end was cut by 5 bases, the J end by 2 bases, with 15 bases between. The CDR3 totals 15 residues. A single record per CDR3 protein comes from TCRdb applying MiXCR to the reads. Of 150,000 or so distinct CDR3 sequences in the sample, roughly 20% were seen once. This specimen belongs to a study of T cell repertoires in cytomegalovirus infection. Points from the study as a whole: Within the response measured ex vivo, HLA-C-restricted CMV-specific TCR beta clonotypes were dominant.

The chain links TRBV7-3 to TRBJ1-2; D unresolved. The TCR originated in a human donor in good health (CMV status not recorded). Some clones in this sample may be carry-over from other donors' samples. The material sequenced was CD8+ T cells from cultured PBMCs, taken from culture after CMV antigen stimulation. CDR3 nucleotide sequence: TGTGCCAGCAGCCTCTCACACGGAGGGAACTATGGCTACACCTTC. Amino acids: CASSLSHGGNYGYTF.